This record looks at one TCR beta chain sequence and its context. Its antigen is unknown. Only in-frame clones appear in the TCRdb table, and some are missing; sequencing was by immunoSEQ multiplex PCR. Here the sample spans some 45,000 clones, around 86% being singletons. V was shortened by 6 bases and J by 2 bases, with 17 bases between the two germline ends. CDR1 is MDHEN and CDR2 is SYDVKM in the germline V gene. The CDR3 length is 15 residues. This sample is part of a study of OX40 agonist ivuxolimab in advanced cancers. Study summary: Enrolled patients in dose escalation had cancers that were hepatocellular carcinoma, melanoma, renal cell or head and neck cancer. Of the patients, three showed partial responses, one with hepatocellular carcinoma and two with cutaneous melanoma. Study-level points and caveats: Clonal expansion from baseline to week 6 occurred in both CD4+ and CD8+ T cells.

This TCR was recovered from an adult with an advanced solid tumor such as melanoma, head and neck, liver or kidney cancer. Sequenced here: CD4+ or CD8+ T cells sorted from blood, sampled in a trial of the OX40 agonist ivuxolimab. J is TRBJ2-7 and V is TRBV28, with D perhaps assigned TRBD1 or TRBD2 (5 bases each). The CDR3 sequence is CASRPGTTATYEQYF. The CDR3 region has the DNA TGTGCCAGCAGACCCGGGACGACTGCAACCTACGAGCAGTACTTC.